Listed below are T cell receptor beta chains from one sample, sequenced in a study of human T cells and chemical hapten exposure. Each CDR3 protein is one row after TCRdb ran MiXCR on the RACE reads. Of about 380,000 distinct CDR3 sequences in the sample, around 4.8% were seen once. This sample comprised whole blood, obtained in connection with sensitization to the hapten diphenylcyclopropenone (DPC). These receptor sequences come from a woman aged 45-65 years with alopecia areata. Some clones in this sample may be carry-over from other donors' samples. CDR3s include the opening cysteine and the closing phenylalanine or tryptophan. A D gene is named only where the DNA matches it firmly. The size field is filled for only some rows; it gives once, few, many or a size class.

>many|TRBV19|TRBJ2-7|TRBD1
CASSWTGRSEQYF
TGTGCCAGTAGTTGGACAGGGAGGAGCGAGCAGTACTTC
>many|TRBV2|TRBJ1-2|-
CASSELGRDYGYTF
TGTGCCAGCAGTGAACTGGGACGAGACTATGGCTACACCTTC
>many|TRBV7-6|TRBJ2-7|TRBD1
CASSPRQGYYEQYF
TGTGCCAGCAGCCCCCGACAGGGATATTACGAGCAGTACTTC
>many|TRBV3-1|TRBJ2-7|TRBD2
CASSQGLARTYEQYF
TGTGCCAGCAGCCAAGGACTAGCGCGGACCTACGAGCAGTACTTC
>many|TRBV12-3/TRBV12-4|TRBJ2-2|TRBD2
CASSLILAGATGELFF
TGTGCCAGCAGTTTAATCCTAGCGGGGGCTACCGGGGAGCTGTTTTTT
>few|TRBV7-9|TRBJ2-5|-
CASSLHGSETQYF
TGTGCCAGCAGCTTACACGGGAGTGAGACCCAGTACTTC
>many|TRBV21-1|TRBJ2-5|-
CARGRGTYQETQYF
TGTGCCAGGGGCAGGGGGACGTACCAAGAGACCCAGTACTTC
>many|TRBV6-5|TRBJ1-6|-
CASSYSGQSSYNSPLHF
TGTGCCAGCAGTTACTCGGGGCAGAGCTCCTATAATTCACCCCTCCACTTT
>-|TRBV5-1|TRBJ1-1|TRBD1
CASSFTQGATEAFF
TGCGCCAGCAGCTTTACACAGGGGGCTACTGAAGCTTTCTTT
>many|TRBV4-1|TRBJ1-4|-
CASSQDRGVLANEKLFF
TGCGCCAGCAGCCAAGATAGAGGGGTCTTGGCTAATGAAAAACTGTTTTTT
>few|TRBV5-1|TRBJ2-7|TRBD1
CASSPSGGIEQYF
TGCGCCAGCAGCCCGTCAGGGGGAATCGAGCAGTACTTC
>many|TRBV4-2|TRBJ2-1|TRBD1
CASSQGGTGDDEQFF
TGTGCCAGCAGCCAAGGCGGGACAGGGGACGATGAGCAGTTCTTC
>-|TRBV7-9|TRBJ2-3|-
CASSPQEDTQYF
TGTGCCAGCAGCCCTCAGGAGGATACGCAGTATTTT
>many|TRBV30|TRBJ2-3|TRBD2
CAWSVRLAGDTQYF
TGTGCCTGGAGTGTAAGGCTAGCGGGAGATACGCAGTATTTT
>few|TRBV29-1|TRBJ2-2|-
CSVDVGGSGELFF
TGCAGCGTTGATGTGGGTGGTTCCGGGGAGCTGTTTTTT
>few|TRBV12-3/TRBV12-4|TRBJ1-5|-
CASSPFERNQPQHF
TGTGCCAGCAGTCCCTTCGAGCGCAATCAGCCCCAGCATTTT
>many|TRBV20-1|TRBJ2-7|-
CSAPSGPIYEQYF
TGCAGTGCCCCCTCGGGACCGATCTACGAGCAGTACTTC
>many|TRBV29-1|TRBJ2-1|TRBD1
CSAGQGINEQFF
TGCAGCGCGGGACAGGGGATCAATGAGCAGTTCTTC
>many|TRBV5-1|TRBJ1-1|-
CASSYSSTDPLEAFF
TGCGCCAGCAGCTATTCGTCGACCGACCCCCTTGAAGCTTTCTTT
>few|TRBV19|TRBJ1-2|TRBD1
CASTSDRGFYGYTF
TGTGCCAGTACCTCGGACAGGGGGTTTTATGGCTACACCTTC
>-|TRBV29-1|TRBJ1-4|-
CSVGTPTEKLFF
TGCAGCGTTGGGACGCCAACCGAAAAACTGTTTTTT
>-|TRBV6-5|TRBJ1-5|-
CASSLISSNQPQHF
TGTGCCAGCAGTCTCATCAGCAGCAATCAGCCCCAGCATTTT
>-|TRBV5-1|TRBJ2-7|-
CASRTDTTSYEQYF
TGCGCCAGCAGGACGGACACGACCTCCTACGAGCAGTACTTC
>many|TRBV29-1|TRBJ1-1|-
CSVVPTGFMNTEAFF
TGCAGCGTGGTCCCCACAGGGTTTATGAACACTGAAGCTTTCTTT
>many|TRBV7-9|TRBJ1-6|TRBD1
CASSSAGQGNSPLHF
TGTGCCAGCAGCTCCGCTGGACAGGGGAATTCACCCCTCCACTTT
>many|TRBV20-1|TRBJ2-5|-
CSAREAAQETQYF
TGCAGTGCTAGAGAAGCGGCACAAGAGACCCAGTACTTC
>-|TRBV6-5|TRBJ2-7|-
CASSGGQSSYEQYF
TGTGCCAGCAGTGGGGGGCAGAGCTCCTACGAGCAGTACTTC
>many|TRBV7-9|TRBJ1-1|TRBD1
CATETGPNTEAFF
TGTGCCACTGAGACAGGGCCAAACACTGAAGCTTTCTTT
>many|TRBV10-3|TRBJ1-1|-
CAIAGNNAEAFF
TGTGCCATCGCAGGGAATAATGCTGAAGCTTTCTTT
>many|TRBV12-3/TRBV12-4|TRBJ1-1|-
CASTPAGPNTEAFF
TGTGCCAGCACCCCCGCAGGCCCGAACACTGAAGCTTTCTTT
>many|TRBV12-3/TRBV12-4|TRBJ2-2|-
CASRRQNTGELFF
TGTGCCAGCAGAAGACAGAACACCGGGGAGCTGTTTTTT
>-|TRBV4-2|TRBJ2-3|-
CASSQDKGSKTQYF
TGTGCCAGCAGCCAAGATAAGGGTAGCAAGACGCAGTATTTT
>-|TRBV20-1|TRBJ2-2|TRBD1
CSAEGATGAGELFF
TGCAGTGCTGAGGGGGCGACAGGGGCCGGGGAGCTGTTTTTT
>many|TRBV4-1|TRBJ2-7|TRBD1
CASSQEGTVIYEQYF
TGCGCCAGCAGCCAAGAGGGGACAGTTATCTACGAGCAGTACTTC
>many|TRBV28|TRBJ1-3|-
CASSSLDTIYF
TGTGCCAGCAGTTCTCTCGACACCATATATTTT
>many|TRBV3-1|TRBJ2-3|TRBD1
CASSPAGGDTQYF
TGTGCCAGCAGCCCGGCAGGGGGAGATACGCAGTATTTT
>-|TRBV27|TRBJ2-7|TRBD2
CASSPAGGRYEQYF
TGTGCCAGCAGTCCGGCGGGGGGGCGGTACGAGCAGTACTTC